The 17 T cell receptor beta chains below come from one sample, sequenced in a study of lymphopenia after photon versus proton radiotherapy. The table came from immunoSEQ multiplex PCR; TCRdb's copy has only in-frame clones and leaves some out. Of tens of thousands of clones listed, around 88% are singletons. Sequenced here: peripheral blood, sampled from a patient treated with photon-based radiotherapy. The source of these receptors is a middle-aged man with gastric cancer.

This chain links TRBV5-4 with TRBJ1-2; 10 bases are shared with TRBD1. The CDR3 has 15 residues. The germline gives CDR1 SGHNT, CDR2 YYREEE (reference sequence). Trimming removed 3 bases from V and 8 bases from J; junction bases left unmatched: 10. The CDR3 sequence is CASSSQTGGAEGYTF. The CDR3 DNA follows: TGTGCCAGCAGCTCGCAGACAGGGGGCGCCGAGGGCTACACCTTC.

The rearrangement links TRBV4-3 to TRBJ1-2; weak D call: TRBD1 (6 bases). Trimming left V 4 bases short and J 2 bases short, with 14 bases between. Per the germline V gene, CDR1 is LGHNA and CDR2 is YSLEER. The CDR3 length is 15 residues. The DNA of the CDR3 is TGCGCCAGCAGCCCAAGTGAGGGGGGCAACTATGGCTACACCTTC. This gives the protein CASSPSEGGNYGYTF.

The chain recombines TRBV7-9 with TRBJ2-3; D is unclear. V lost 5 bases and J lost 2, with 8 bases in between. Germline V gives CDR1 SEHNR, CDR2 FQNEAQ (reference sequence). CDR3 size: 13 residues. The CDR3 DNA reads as TGTGCCAGCAGCGTCGAAAACACAGATACGCAGTATTTT. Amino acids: CASSVENTDTQYF.

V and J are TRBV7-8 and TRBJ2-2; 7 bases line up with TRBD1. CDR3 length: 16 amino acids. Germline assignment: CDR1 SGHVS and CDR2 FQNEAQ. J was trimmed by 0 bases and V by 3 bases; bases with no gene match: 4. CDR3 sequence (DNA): TGTGCCAGCAGCTTTTCGCAGGGGGCGAACACCGGGGAGCTGTTTTTT. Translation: CASSFSQGANTGELFF.

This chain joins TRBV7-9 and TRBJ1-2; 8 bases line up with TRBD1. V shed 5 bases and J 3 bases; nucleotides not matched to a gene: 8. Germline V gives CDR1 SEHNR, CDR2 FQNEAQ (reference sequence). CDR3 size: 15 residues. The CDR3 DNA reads TGTGCCAGCAGCGACTACAGGGGGGCGGACTATGGCTACACCTTC. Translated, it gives CASSDYRGADYGYTF. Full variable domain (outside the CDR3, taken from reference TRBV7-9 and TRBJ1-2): DTGVSQNPRHKITKRGQNVTFRCDPISEHNRLYWYRQTLGQGPEFLTYFQNEAQLEKSRLLSDRFSAERPKGSFSTLEIQRTEQGDSAMYLCASSDYRGADYGYTFGSGTRLTVV.

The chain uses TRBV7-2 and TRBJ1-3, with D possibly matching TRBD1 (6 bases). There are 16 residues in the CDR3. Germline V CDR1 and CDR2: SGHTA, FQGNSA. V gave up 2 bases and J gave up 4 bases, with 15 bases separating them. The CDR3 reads CASSLSEAGVGNTIYF. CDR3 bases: TGTGCCAGCAGCTTAAGCGAAGCAGGGGTAGGAAACACCATATATTTT.

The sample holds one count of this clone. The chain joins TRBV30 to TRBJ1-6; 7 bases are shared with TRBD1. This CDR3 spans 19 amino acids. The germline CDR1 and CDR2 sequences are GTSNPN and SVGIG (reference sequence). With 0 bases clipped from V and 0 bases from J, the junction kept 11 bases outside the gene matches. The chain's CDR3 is CAWSVRGWDSRSYNSPLHF. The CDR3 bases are TGTGCCTGGAGTGTACGGGGTTGGGACAGCCGCTCCTATAATTCACCCCTCCACTTT.

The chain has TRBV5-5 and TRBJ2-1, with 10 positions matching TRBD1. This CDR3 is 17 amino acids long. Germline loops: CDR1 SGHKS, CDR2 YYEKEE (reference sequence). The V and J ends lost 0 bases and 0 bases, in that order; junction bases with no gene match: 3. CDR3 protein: CASSLGTGGFSYNEQFF. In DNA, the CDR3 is TGTGCCAGCAGCTTGGGGACAGGGGGTTTCTCCTACAATGAGCAGTTCTTC.

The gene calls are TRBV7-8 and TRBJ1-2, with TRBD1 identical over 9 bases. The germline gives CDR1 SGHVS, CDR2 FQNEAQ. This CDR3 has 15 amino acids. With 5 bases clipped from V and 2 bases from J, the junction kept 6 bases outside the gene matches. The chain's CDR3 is CASSKDRGNNYGYTF. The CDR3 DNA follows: TGTGCCAGCAGCAAAGACAGGGGGAACAACTATGGCTACACCTTC.

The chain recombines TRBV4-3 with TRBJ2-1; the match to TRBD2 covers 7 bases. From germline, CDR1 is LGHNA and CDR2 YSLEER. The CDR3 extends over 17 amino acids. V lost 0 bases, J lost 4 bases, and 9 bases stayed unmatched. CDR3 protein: CASSQDPPGGSYNEQFF. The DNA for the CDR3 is TGCGCCAGCAGCCAAGATCCCCCCGGGGGGTCTTACAATGAGCAGTTCTTC.

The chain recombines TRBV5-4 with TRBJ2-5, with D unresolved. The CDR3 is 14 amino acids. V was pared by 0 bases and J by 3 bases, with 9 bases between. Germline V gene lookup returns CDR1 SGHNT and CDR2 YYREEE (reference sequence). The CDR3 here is CASSLAGGKETQYF. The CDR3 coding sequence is TGTGCCAGCAGCTTGGCCGGTGGAAAAGAGACCCAGTACTTC.

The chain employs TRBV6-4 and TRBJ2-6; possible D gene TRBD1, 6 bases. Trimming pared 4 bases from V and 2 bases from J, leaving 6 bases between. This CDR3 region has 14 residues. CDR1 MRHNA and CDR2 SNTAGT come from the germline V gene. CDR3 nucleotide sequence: TGTGCCAGCAGTGGACAGGCTGGGGCCAACGTCCTGACTTTC. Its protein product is CASSGQAGANVLTF.

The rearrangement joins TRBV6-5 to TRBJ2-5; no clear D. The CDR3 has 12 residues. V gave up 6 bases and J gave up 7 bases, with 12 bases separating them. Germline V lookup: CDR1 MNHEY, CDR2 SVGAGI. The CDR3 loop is CASRQTSGTQYF. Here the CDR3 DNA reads TGTGCCAGCAGGCAGACAAGTGGGACCCAGTACTTC.

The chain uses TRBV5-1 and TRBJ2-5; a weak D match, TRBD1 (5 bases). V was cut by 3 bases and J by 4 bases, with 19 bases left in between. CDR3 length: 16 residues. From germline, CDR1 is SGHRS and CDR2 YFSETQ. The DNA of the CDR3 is TGCGCCAGCAGCTCTTTGGGCGCCACAGGCCCAGAGACCCAGTACTTC. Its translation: CASSSLGATGPETQYF.

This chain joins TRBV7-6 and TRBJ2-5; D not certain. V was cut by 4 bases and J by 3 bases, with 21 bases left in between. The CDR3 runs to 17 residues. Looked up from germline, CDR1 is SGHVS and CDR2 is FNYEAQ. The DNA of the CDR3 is TGTGCCAGCAGCTCCATCCCTTTGGCTGACGGTAAAGAGACCCAGTACTTC. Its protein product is CASSSIPLADGKETQYF. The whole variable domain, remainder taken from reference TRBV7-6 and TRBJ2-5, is GAGVSQSPRYKVTKRGQDVALRCDPISGHVSLYWYRQALGQGPEFLTYFNYEAQQDKSGLPNDRFSAERPEGSISTLTIQRTEQRDSAMYRCASSSIPLADGKETQYFGPGTRLLVL.

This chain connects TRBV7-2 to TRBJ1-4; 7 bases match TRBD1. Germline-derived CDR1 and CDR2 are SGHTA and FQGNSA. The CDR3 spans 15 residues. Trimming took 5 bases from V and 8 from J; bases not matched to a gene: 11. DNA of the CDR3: TGTGCCAGCAGCGCCGGGACAGCCCGTGAGGAAAAACTGTTTTTT. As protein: CASSAGTAREEKLFF.

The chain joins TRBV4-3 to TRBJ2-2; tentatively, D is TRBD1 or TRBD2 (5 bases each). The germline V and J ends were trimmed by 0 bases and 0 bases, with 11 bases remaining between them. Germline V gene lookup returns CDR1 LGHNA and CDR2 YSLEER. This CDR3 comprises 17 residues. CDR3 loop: CASSQDGQGANTGELFF. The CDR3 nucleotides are TGCGCCAGCAGCCAAGATGGGCAGGGAGCGAACACCGGGGAGCTGTTTTTT.